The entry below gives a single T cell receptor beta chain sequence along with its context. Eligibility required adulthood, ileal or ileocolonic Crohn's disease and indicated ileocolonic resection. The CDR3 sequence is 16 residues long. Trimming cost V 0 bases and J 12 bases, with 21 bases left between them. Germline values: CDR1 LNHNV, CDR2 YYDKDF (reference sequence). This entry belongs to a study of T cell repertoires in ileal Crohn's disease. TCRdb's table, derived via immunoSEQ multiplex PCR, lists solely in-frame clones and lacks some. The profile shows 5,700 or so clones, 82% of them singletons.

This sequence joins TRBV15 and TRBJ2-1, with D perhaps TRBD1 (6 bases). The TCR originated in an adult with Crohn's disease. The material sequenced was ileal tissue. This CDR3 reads CATSRDGEARGPRQFF. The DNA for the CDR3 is TGTGCCACCAGCAGAGACGGCGAGGCCAGGGGCCCCAGGCAGTTCTTC.